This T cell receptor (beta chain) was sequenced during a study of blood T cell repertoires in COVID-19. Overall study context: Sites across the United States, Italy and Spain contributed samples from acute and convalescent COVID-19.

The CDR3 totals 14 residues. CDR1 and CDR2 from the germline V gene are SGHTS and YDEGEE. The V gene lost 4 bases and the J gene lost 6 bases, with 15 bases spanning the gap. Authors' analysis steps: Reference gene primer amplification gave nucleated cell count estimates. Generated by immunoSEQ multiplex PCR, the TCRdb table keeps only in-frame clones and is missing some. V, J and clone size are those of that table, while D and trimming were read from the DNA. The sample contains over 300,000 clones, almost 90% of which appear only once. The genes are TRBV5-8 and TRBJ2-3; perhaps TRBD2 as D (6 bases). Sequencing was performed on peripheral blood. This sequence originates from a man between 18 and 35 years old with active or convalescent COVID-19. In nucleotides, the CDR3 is TGTGCCAGCAGCGCAATGGGGGGATTGGATACGCAGTATTTT. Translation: CASSAMGGLDTQYF.